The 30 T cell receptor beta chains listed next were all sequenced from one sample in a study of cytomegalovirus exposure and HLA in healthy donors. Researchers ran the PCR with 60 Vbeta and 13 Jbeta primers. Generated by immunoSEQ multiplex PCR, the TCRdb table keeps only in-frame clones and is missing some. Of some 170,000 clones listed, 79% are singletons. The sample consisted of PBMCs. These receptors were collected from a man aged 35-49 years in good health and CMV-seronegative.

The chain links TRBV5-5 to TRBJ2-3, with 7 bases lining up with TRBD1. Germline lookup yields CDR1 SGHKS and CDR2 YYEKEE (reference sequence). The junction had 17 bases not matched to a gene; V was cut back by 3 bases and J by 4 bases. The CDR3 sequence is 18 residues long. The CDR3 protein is CASSSYNQDRVKADTQYF. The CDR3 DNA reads TGTGCCAGCAGCTCATATAACCAAGACAGGGTTAAAGCAGATACGCAGTATTTT.

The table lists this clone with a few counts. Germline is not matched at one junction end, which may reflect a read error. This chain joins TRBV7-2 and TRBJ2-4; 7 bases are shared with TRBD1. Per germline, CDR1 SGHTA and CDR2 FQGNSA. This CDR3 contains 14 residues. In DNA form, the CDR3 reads TGTGCCAGCAGCGCGACAGGGTCGCAAAACAGTCAGTACTTC. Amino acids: CASSATGSQNSQYF.

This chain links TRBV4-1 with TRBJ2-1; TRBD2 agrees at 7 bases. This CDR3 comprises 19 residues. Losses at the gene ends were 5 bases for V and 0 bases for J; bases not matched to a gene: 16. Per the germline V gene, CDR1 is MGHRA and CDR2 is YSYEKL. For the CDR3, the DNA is TGCGCCAGCAGCTCGCACGGGCTAGCGGAGAGAAGCTCCTACAATGAGCAGTTCTTC. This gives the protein CASSSHGLAERSSYNEQFF.

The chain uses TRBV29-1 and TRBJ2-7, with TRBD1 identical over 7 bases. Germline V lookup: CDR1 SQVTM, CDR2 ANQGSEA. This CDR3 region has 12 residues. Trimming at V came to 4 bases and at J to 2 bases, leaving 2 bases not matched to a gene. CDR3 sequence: CSVGQGAYEQYF. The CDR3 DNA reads TGCAGCGTTGGTCAGGGGGCCTACGAGCAGTACTTC.

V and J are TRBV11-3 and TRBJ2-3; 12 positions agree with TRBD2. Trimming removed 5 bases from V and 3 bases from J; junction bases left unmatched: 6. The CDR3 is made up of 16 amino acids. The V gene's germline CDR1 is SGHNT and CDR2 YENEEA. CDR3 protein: CASSASGRAWTDTQYF. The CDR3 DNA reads TGTGCCAGCAGCGCTAGCGGGAGGGCCTGGACAGATACGCAGTATTTT.

The DNA of the CDR3 is TGCGCCAGCAGCAATGGGGGGGCAAATCAGCCCCAGCATTTT. This gives the protein CASSNGGANQPQHF. J is TRBJ1-5 and V is TRBV5-1; D may be TRBD1 (6 bases). Looked up from germline, CDR1 is SGHRS and CDR2 is YFSETQ. The V end lost 4 bases, the J end lost 4 bases, and 12 bases lay between the germline ends. This CDR3 region has 14 residues.

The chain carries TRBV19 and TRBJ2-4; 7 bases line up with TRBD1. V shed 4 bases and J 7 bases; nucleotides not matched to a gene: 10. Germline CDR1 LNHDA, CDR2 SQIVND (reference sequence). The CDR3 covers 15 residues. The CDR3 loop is CASSKSWVRGNIQYF. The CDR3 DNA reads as TGTGCCAGTAGTAAATCGTGGGTCAGGGGGAACATTCAGTACTTC.

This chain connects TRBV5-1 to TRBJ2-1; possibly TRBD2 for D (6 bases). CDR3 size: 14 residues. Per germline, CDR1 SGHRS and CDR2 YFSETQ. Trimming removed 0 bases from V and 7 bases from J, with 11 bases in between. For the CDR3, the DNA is TGCGCCAGCAGCTTGGACCCAGGGAGGAATGAGCAGTTCTTC. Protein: CASSLDPGRNEQFF.

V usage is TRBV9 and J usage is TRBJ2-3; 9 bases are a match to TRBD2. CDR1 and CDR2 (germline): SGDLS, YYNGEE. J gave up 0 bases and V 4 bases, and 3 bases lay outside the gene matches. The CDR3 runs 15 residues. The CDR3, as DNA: TGTGCCAGCAGCAGCGGGGGGTTTAGCACAGATACGCAGTATTTT. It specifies CASSSGGFSTDTQYF.

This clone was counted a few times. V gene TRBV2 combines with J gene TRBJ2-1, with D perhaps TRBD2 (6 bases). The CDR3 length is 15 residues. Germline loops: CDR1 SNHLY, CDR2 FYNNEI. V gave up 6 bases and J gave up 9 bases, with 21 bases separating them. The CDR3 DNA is TGTGCCAGCAGCCCCGGGACTGCGCCTACCACTGAGCAGTTCTTC. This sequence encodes CASSPGTAPTTEQFF.

The CDR3 DNA reads TGTGCCAGCAGTTTAGCCTATAGCGGGAGGGCCAAAGATACGCAGTATTTT. It translates to CASSLAYSGRAKDTQYF. The chain recombines TRBV28 with TRBJ2-3, with 11 nucleotides matching TRBD2. This CDR3 comprises 17 residues. V was pared by 2 bases and J by 5 bases, with 9 bases of the junction left unmatched. Germline V gene lookup returns CDR1 MDHEN and CDR2 SYDVKM.

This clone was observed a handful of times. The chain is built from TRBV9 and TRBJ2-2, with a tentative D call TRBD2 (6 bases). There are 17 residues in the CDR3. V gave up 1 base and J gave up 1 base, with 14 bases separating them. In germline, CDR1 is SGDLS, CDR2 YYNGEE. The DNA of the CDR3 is TGTGCCAGCAGCGTACTCACCGGGACTGGGAACACCGGGGAGCTGTTTTTT. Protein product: CASSVLTGTGNTGELFF.

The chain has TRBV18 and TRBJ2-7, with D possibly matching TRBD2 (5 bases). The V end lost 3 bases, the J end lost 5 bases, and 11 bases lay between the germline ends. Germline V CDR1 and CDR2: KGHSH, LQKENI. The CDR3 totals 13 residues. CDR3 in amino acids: CASSPREGDEQYF. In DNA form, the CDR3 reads TGTGCCAGCTCACCCCGAGAGGGAGACGAGCAGTACTTC.

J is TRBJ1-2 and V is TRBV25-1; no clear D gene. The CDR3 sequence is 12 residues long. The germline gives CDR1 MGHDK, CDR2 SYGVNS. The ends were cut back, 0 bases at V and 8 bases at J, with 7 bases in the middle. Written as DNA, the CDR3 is TGTGCCAGCAGTGAATATAATCGGGGCTACACCTTC. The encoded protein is CASSEYNRGYTF.

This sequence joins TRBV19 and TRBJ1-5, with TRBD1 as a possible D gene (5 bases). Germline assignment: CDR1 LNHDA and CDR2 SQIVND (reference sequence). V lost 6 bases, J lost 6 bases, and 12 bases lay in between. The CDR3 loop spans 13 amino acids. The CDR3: CASRGQGGQPQHF. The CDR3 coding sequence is TGTGCCAGTAGGGGGCAGGGTGGTCAGCCCCAGCATTTT.

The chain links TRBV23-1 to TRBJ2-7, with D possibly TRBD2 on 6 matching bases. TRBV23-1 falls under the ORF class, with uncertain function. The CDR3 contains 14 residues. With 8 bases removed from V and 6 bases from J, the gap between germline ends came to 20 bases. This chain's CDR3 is CASGTSRPPCEQYF. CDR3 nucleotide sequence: TGCGCCAGCGGAACTAGCAGGCCCCCCTGCGAGCAGTACTTC.

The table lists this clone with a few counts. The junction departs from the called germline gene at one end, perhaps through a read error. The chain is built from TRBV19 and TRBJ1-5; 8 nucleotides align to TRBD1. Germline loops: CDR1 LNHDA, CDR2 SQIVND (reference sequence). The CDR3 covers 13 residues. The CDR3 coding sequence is TGTGCCAGTAGCGACAGGGGCAACCAGCCCCAGCATTTT. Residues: CASSDRGNQPQHF.

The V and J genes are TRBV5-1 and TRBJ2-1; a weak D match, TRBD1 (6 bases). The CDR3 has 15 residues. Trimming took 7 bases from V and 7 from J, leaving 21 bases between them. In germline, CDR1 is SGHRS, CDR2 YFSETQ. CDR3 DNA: TGCGCCAGCCAATTAGGGGGACCGAGATTTAATGAGCAGTTCTTC. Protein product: CASQLGGPRFNEQFF.

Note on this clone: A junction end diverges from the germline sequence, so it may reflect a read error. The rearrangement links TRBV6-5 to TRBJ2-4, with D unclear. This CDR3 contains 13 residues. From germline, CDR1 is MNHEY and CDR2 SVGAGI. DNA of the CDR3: TGTGCCAGCGGGCTATCAGCCAAAAACAGTCAGTACTTC. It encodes CASGLSAKNSQYF.

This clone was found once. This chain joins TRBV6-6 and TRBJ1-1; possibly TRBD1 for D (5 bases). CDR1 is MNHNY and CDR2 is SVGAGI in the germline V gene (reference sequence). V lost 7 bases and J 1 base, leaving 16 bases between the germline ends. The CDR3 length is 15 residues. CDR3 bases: TGTGCCAGCAAACACGAGTGGGGCGGGAACACTGAAGCTTTCTTT. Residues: CASKHEWGGNTEAFF.

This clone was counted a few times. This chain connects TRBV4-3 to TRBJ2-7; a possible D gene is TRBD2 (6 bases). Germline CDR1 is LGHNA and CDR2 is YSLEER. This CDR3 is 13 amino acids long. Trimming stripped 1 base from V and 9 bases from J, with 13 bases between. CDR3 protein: CASSQVFGGGQYF. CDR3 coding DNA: TGCGCCAGCAGCCAAGTATTCGGGGGTGGGCAGTACTTC.

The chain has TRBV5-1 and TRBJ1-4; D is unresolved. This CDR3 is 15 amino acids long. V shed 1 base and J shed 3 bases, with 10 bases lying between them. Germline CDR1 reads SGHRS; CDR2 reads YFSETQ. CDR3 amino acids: CASSLNAGANEKLFF. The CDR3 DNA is TGCGCCAGCAGCTTGAATGCCGGGGCTAATGAAAAACTGTTTTTT.

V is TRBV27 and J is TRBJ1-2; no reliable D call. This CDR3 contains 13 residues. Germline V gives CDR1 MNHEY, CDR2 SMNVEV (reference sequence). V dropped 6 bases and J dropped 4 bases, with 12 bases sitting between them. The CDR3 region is CASSPQPSYGYTF. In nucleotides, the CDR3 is TGTGCCAGCAGCCCACAGCCATCCTATGGCTACACCTTC.

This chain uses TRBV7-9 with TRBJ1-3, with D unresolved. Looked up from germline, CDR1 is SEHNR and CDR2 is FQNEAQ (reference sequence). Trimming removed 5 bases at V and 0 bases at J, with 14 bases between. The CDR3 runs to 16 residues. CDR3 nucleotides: TGTGCCAGCAGCGCAGTCCGGGTCCACTCTGGAAACACCATATATTTT. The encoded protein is CASSAVRVHSGNTIYF.

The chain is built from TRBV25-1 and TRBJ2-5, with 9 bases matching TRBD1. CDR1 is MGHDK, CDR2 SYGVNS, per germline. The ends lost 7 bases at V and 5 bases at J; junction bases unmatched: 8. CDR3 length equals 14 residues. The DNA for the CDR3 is TGTGCCAGCAAGTTGGACAGGGGTGGGGAGACCCAGTACTTC. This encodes CASKLDRGGETQYF.

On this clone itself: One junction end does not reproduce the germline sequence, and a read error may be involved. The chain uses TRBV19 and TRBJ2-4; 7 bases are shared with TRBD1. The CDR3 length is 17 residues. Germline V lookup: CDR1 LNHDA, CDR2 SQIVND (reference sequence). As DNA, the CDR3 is TGTGCCAGTAGTATGGACGTACAGGGGCCCGCCGGGAACAGTCAGTACTTC. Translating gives CASSMDVQGPAGNSQYF.

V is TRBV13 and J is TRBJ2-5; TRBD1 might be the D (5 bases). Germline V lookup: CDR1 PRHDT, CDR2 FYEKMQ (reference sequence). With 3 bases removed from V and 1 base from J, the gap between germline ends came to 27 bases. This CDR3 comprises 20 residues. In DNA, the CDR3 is TGTGCCAGCAGCTTTACCCCCGGTGGAGTAGGGGAACCGACCCAAGAGACCCAGTACTTC. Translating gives CASSFTPGGVGEPTQETQYF.

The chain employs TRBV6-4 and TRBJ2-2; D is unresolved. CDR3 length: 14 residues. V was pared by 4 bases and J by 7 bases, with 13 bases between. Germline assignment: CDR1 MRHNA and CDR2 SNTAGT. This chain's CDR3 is CASSALGFYGELFF. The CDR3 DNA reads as TGTGCCAGCAGTGCCCTAGGATTCTACGGGGAGCTGTTTTTT.

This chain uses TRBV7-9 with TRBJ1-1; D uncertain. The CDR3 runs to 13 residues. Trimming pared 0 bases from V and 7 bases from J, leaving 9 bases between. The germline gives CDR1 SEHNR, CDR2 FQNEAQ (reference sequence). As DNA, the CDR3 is TGTGCCAGCAGCTTAGCGGAGCAGCGTGAAGCTTTCTTT. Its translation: CASSLAEQREAFF.

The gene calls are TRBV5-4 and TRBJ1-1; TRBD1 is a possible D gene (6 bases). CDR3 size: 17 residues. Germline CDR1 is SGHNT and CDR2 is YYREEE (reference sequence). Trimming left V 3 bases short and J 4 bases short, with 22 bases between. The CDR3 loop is CASSSAGGGSGGTEAFF. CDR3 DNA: TGTGCCAGCAGCTCCGCCGGGGGGGGCTCGGGAGGCACTGAAGCTTTCTTT.